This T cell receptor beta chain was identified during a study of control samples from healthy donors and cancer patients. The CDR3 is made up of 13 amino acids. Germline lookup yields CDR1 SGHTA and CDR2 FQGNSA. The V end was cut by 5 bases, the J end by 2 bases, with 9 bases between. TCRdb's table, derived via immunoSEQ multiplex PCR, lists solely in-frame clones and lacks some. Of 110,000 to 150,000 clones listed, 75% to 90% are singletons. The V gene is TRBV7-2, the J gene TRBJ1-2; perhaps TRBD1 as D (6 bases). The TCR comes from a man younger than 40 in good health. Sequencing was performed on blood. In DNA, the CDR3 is TGTGCCAGCAGCGTCGACAGGAACTATGGCTACACCTTC. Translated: CASSVDRNYGYTF.